Below are 13 T cell receptor beta chains sequenced from a single sample in a study of shared clonotypes between healthy human individuals. Generated by immunoSEQ multiplex PCR, the TCRdb table keeps only in-frame clones and is missing some. The sample includes about 1 million clones, about 75% of them seen just once. Material: memory CD4+ T cells sorted from blood. Subset of the sample: CD45RA-negative fraction. All receptors come from a man between 18 and 35 years old in good health.

The gene calls are TRBV7-8 and TRBJ1-2; 8 nucleotides match TRBD1. CDR1 SGHVS and CDR2 FQNEAQ come from the germline V gene. This CDR3 region has 16 residues. V shed 3 bases and J 4 bases; nucleotides not matched to a gene: 10. DNA of the CDR3: TGTGCCAGCAGCTTGAGGACAGGGTTTAGCAGCTATGGCTACACCTTC. It encodes CASSLRTGFSSYGYTF.

CDR3 in amino acids: CASSFWSAGGQETQYF. The DNA of the CDR3 is TGCGCCAGCAGCTTTTGGTCCGCAGGGGGTCAGGAGACCCAGTACTTC. This chain links TRBV5-1 with TRBJ2-5; 7 positions match TRBD1. V lost 2 bases, J lost 5 bases, and 12 bases stayed unmatched. Germline V gives CDR1 SGHRS, CDR2 YFSETQ. The CDR3 runs 16 residues.

The chain combines TRBV7-6 with TRBJ1-4, with 9 bases that match TRBD1. The length of the CDR3 is 19 residues. Germline V gene lookup returns CDR1 SGHVS and CDR2 FNYEAQ. V shed 6 bases and J 0 bases; nucleotides not matched to a gene: 14. CDR3 residues: CASSNLKGQGNATNEKLFF. The CDR3 region has the DNA TGTGCCAGCAGTAATCTAAAGGGACAGGGTAATGCAACTAATGAAAAACTGTTTTTT. Together with reference TRBV7-6 and TRBJ1-4, the CDR3 gives the full variable domain: GAGVSQSPRYKVTKRGQDVALRCDPISGHVSLYWYRQALGQGPEFLTYFNYEAQQDKSGLPNDRFSAERPEGSISTLTIQRTEQRDSAMYRCASSNLKGQGNATNEKLFFGSGTQLSVL.

The rearrangement joins TRBV16 to TRBJ2-5; the D is unclear. This CDR3 contains 12 residues. The V gene's germline CDR1 is KGHSY and CDR2 FQNENV. Deletions cut 3 bases from V and 5 bases from J, with 7 bases between. The CDR3 sequence is CASSQTGETQYF. The CDR3 nucleotides are TGTGCCAGCAGCCAGACCGGGGAGACCCAGTACTTC.

The genes are TRBV6-5 and TRBJ1-2; tentatively, D is TRBD1 (5 bases). Germline V gives CDR1 MNHEY, CDR2 SVGAGI. Trimming cost V 5 bases and J 8 bases, with 21 bases left between them. The CDR3 spans 15 residues. CDR3 nucleotide sequence: TGTGCCAGCAGTACCTCCTGGGGCAATTCGGCGGGCTACACCTTC. Translating it yields CASSTSWGNSAGYTF.

This chain joins TRBV14 and TRBJ2-1, with no clear D. Deletions cut 0 bases from V and 7 bases from J, with 13 bases between. Germline V gives CDR1 SGHDN, CDR2 FVKESK. The CDR3 covers 15 residues. CDR3 residues: CASSQDLTPRNEQFF. The CDR3 region has the DNA TGTGCCAGCAGCCAAGATCTTACCCCTAGAAATGAGCAGTTCTTC.

The chain couples TRBV29-1 to TRBJ2-7; D is possibly TRBD1 (6 bases). Germline CDR1 reads SQVTM; CDR2 reads ANQGSEA. The V end was cut by 6 bases, the J end by 0 bases, with 9 bases between. The CDR3 is made up of 12 amino acids. The CDR3 DNA reads as TGCAGCGTCCGGGACACCTCCTACGAGCAGTACTTC. Protein product: CSVRDTSYEQYF.

The chain has TRBV27 and TRBJ1-1, with TRBD1 identical over 9 bases. The germline gives CDR1 MNHEY, CDR2 SMNVEV (reference sequence). Trimming at V came to 4 bases and at J to 7 bases, leaving 10 bases not matched to a gene. CDR3 length: 15 amino acids. The CDR3 loop reads CASSSSKTGGGEAFF. CDR3 DNA: TGTGCCAGCAGTTCATCCAAGACAGGGGGAGGTGAAGCTTTCTTT.

This rearrangement joins TRBV4-1 to TRBJ2-5, with D hard to call. This CDR3 is built from 15 residues. V was cut by 4 bases and J by 1 base, with 13 bases left in between. CDR1 is MGHRA, CDR2 YSYEKL, per germline. CDR3 sequence: CASSPHLAGQETQYF. The CDR3 region has the DNA TGCGCCAGCAGCCCCCATCTGGCAGGCCAAGAGACCCAGTACTTC.

This clone was counted between two and nine times. This chain connects TRBV9 to TRBJ1-2, with D possibly matching TRBD1 (5 bases). The CDR3 sequence is 14 residues long. Trimming left V 1 base short and J 10 bases short, with 17 bases between. The germline V gene encodes CDR1 SGDLS and CDR2 YYNGEE. The DNA for the CDR3 is TGTGCCAGCAGCGTAAGCCCAGGGACTGGGGACTACACCTTC. Protein product: CASSVSPGTGDYTF.

The CDR3 region is CATRRRTDNSPLHF. In nucleotides, the CDR3 is TGTGCCACCCGCCGAAGGACAGATAATTCACCCCTCCACTTT. This sequence joins TRBV15 and TRBJ1-6; D is possibly TRBD1 (6 bases). In germline, CDR1 is LNHNV, CDR2 YYDKDF (reference sequence). The CDR3 is 14 amino acids. Trimming took off 8 bases at V and 5 bases at J, with 13 bases between the two ends.

This chain links TRBV28 with TRBJ1-2, with 7 bases fitting TRBD1. The CDR3 extends over 11 amino acids. Looked up from germline, CDR1 is MDHEN and CDR2 is SYDVKM. For the CDR3, the DNA is TGTGCTACTAGACAGGGTAGAGGCTACACCTTC. This translates into CATRQGRGYTF.

CDR3 loop: CASSSGTTGNTIYF. CDR3 bases: TGTGCCAGCAGCTCCGGGACAACGGGAAACACCATATATTTT. The V call is TRBV7-2, the J call TRBJ1-3, with a weak D call TRBD1 (6 bases). Germline CDR1 SGHTA, CDR2 FQGNSA. The CDR3 totals 14 residues. The V end was cut by 4 bases, the J end by 4 bases, with 11 bases between.